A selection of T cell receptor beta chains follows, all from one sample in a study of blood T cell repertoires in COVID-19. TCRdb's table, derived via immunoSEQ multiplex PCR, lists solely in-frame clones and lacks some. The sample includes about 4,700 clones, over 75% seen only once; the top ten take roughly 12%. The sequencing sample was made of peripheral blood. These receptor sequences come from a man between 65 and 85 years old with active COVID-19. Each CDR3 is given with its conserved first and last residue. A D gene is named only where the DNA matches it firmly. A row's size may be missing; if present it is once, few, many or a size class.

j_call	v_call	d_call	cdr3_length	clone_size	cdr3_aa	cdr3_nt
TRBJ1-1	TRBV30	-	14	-	CAWSTQVKNTEAFF	TGTGCCTGGAGTACGCAGGTAAAGAACACTGAAGCTTTCTTT
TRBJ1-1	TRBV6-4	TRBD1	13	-	CASSLTGSTEAFF	TGTGCCAGCAGTTTGACAGGGAGCACTGAAGCTTTCTTT
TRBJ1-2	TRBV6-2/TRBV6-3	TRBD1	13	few	CASSRTGDNGYTF	TGTGCCAGCAGCCGGACAGGAGATAATGGCTACACCTTC
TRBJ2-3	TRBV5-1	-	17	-	CASSRTHQTGGEDTQYF	TGCGCCAGCAGCAGAACGCACCAAACAGGGGGGGAAGATACGCAGTATTTT
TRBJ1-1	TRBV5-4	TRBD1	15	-	CASSLALAGGSEAFF	TGTGCCAGCAGCTTGGCCTTGGCAGGGGGGTCTGAAGCTTTCTTT
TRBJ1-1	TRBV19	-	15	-	CASSIEGSGNTEAFF	TGTGCCAGTAGTATAGAAGGTAGCGGGAACACTGAAGCTTTCTTT
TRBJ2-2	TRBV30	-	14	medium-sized	CAWSVSRGTGELFF	TGTGCCTGGAGTGTAAGCCGCGGCACCGGGGAGCTGTTTTTT
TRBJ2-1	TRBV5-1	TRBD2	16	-	CASSQSTGEGYNEQFF	TGCGCCAGCAGCCAGTCCACGGGGGAGGGATACAATGAGCAGTTCTTC
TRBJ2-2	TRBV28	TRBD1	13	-	CASRRQGVGELFF	TGTGCCAGCAGACGACAGGGGGTCGGGGAGCTGTTTTTT
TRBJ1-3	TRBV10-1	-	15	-	CATSEGHHSGNTIYF	TGCGCCACCTCCGAAGGACATCACTCTGGAAACACCATATATTTT
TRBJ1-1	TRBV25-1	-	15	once	CASSDFGRMNTEAFF	TGTGCCAGCAGTGACTTCGGGAGGATGAACACTGAAGCTTTCTTT
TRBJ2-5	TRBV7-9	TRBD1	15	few	CASSPQSGGGETQYF	TGTGCCAGCAGCCCCCAGTCAGGGGGCGGCGAGACCCAGTACTTC
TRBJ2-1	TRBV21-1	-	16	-	CASTEEGQAFGNEQFF	TGTGCCAGCACCGAAGAGGGACAGGCCTTTGGGAATGAGCAGTTCTTC
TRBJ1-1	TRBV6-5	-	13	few	CASSYGRGSEAFF	TGTGCCAGCAGTTACGGTCGCGGGTCTGAAGCTTTCTTT
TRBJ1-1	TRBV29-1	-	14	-	CSVETPPGNTEAFF	TGCAGCGTTGAGACGCCCCCAGGGAACACTGAAGCTTTCTTT
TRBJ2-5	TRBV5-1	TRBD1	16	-	CASSFGTGGAEETQYF	TGCGCCAGCAGCTTCGGGACAGGGGGCGCGGAAGAGACCCAGTACTTC
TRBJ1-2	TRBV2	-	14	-	CASSDFGGSYGYTF	TGTGCCAGCAGTGACTTCGGCGGCTCCTATGGCTACACCTTC
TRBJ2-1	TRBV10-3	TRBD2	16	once	CAISDSGLAGVNGQFF	TGTGCCATCAGCGACTCCGGACTAGCGGGGGTGAATGGGCAGTTCTTC
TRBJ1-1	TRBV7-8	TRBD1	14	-	CASSPAGTVFEAFF	TGTGCCAGCAGCCCAGCCGGGACAGTCTTTGAAGCTTTCTTT
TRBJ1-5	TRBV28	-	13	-	CATNPYSNQPQHF	TGTGCCACCAACCCCTATAGCAATCAGCCCCAGCATTTT